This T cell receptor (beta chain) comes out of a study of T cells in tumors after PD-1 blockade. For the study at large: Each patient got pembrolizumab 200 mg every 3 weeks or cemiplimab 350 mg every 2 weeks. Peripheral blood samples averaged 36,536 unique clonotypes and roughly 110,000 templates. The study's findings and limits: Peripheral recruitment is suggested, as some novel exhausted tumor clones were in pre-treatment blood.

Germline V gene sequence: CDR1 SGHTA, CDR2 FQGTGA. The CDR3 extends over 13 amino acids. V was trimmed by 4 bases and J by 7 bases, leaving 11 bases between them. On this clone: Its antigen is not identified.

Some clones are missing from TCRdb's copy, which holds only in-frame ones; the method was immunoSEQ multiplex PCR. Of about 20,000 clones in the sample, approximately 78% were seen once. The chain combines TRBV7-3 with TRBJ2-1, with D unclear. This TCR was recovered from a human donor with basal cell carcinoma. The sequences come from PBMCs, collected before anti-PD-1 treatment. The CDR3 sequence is CASSSGPRNEQFF. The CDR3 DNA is TGTGCCAGCAGCTCGGGCCCCCGGAATGAGCAGTTCTTC.